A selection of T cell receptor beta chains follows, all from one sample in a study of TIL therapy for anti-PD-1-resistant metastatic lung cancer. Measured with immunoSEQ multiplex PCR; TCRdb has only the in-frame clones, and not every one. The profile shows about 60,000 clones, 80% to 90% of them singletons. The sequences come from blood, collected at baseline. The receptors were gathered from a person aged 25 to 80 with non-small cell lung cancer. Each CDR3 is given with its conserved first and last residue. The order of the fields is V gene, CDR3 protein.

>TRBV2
CASSVFISGGAGPDTQYF
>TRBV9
CASSPRDSIAEAFF
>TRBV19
CASPSNGGEKLFF
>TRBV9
CASSVLLSPTEAFF
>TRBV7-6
CASSLYPGGGAEVETQYF
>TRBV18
CASSGMGGPYNEQFF
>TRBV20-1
CSAALETQYF
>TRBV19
CASSLQGGASYNEQFF
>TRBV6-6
CASRPGTDNQPQHF
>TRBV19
CASSWGRNSNQPQHF
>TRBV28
CAITGAGETQYF
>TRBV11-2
CASSLAYEQYF
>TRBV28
CASSLLAETGYGYTF
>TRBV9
CASSSRTVNQPQHF
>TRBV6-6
CASRDDSGSWYEQYF
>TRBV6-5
CASSYASRLVLHEQYF
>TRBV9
CASSVRGGATGELFF
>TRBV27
CASSLSFSGANVLTF
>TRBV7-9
CASSRTSGLSYEQYF
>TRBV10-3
CAISDKGTGQPQHF
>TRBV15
CATSRGIGNGYTF
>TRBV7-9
CASSPPAENEQFF
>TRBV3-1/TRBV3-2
CASSQGGGHQNYGYTF
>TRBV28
CASTWAGGDTQYF
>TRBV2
CASSELARQETQYF
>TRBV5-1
CASSDRGSLPTLAYEQYF
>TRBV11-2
CASSLWTSGGNEQFF
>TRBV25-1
CASSDRLQSSGNTIYF
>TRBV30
CAWSAFSAASSYEQYF
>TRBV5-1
CASSLRLTSENTGELFF
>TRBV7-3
CASSCIQGAQGTDTQYF
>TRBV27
CASSFPGGYNEQFF
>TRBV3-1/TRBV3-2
CASSQEGRSYEQYF
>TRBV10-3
CAISESKTGTDTQYF
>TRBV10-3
CATSDAYEQYF
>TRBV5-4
CASSSEGGNTIYF
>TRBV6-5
CASSPLAGGGYTF
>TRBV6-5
CASSRAGTYEQYF
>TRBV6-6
CASMGLDTQYF
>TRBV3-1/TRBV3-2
CASSTPTDSTDTQYF
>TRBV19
CASSRKPDRGNQPQHF
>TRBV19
CASSIERNQPQHF
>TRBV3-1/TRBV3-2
CASSQVPDPSSEQYF
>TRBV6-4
CASSVPPPNPRGDNQPQHF
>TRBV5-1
CASSLAEGDTHEQYF
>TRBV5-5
CASSLAVTYEQYF
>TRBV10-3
CAISDLAEGQPQHF
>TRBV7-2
CASSLFLLANYGYTF
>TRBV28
CATLIDGGGYGYTF
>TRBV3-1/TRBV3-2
CASSHRGGGDTQYF
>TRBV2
CASSDNPDGLEETQYF
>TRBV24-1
CATSDRWTTSTDTQYF
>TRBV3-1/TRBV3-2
CASGWENTEAFF